Many counts were recorded for the clone carrying this T cell receptor beta chain. What it recognizes is unknown. The data were taken from a study of regulatory T cells in long-lasting Graves disease. The study's findings and limits: TRBV28, TRBJ1-2 and TRBJ2-5 were favored in persistent disease.

Arm-PCR of CDR3 regions and iRepertoire HTBI primers were used to build TCR beta libraries. The authors' processing: Identification of gene segments yielded approximately 62 TRBV and 14 TRBJ across samples. TCRdb reprocessed the multiplex PCR reads with MiXCR, giving one entry per CDR3 protein. The V and J calls reflect TCRdb's pipeline rather than the authors' work. Of 350,000 to 500,000 distinct CDR3 sequences listed, over 20% are singletons. Trimming took 3 bases from V and 1 from J; bases not matched to a gene: 4. Germline V lookup: CDR1 MDHEN, CDR2 SYDVKM. This CDR3 contains 16 residues. Regarding time point: persistent/refractory GD, antithyroid drugs over 5 years with positive TRAb. Extracted PBMC RNA gave rise to the TCR library.

V usage is TRBV28 and J usage is TRBJ2-5; 11 nucleotides match TRBD2. Material: peripheral blood mononuclear cells (PBMCs), obtained when the disease was refractory, from a patient treated with antithyroid drugs. This TCR came from a female donor with Graves disease. The CDR3 DNA reads as TGTGCCAGCAGTTTCTCGACTAGCGGGGTCCAAGAGACCCAGTACTTC. Residues: CASSFSTSGVQETQYF.